This T cell receptor (beta chain) appears in the sequencing data of a study of OX40 agonist ivuxolimab in advanced cancers. Study-wide findings and caveats: CD4+ and CD8+ blood T cells expanded clonally by week 6 at 0.1 to 3.0 mg/kg. In general, CD8+ T cells held more expanded clones than CD4+ did, on average. Some nonresponders additionally presented with little normalized T-cell clonal expansion. Among expanded peripheral T cells, antigen specificity went undetermined.

V was shortened by 6 bases and J by 4 bases, with 10 bases between the two germline ends. The CDR3 is 13 amino acids. The V gene's germline CDR1 is MNHEY and CDR2 SVGAGI. Data came from immunoSEQ multiplex PCR; TCRdb stores just in-frame clones and leaves some out. The table has over 65,000 clones, about four fifths seen once. Points on this clone: Antigen specificity is unknown.

Sequencing was performed on CD4+ or CD8+ T cells sorted from blood, taken in a trial of the OX40 agonist ivuxolimab. The clonotype was recovered from an adult with an advanced solid tumor such as melanoma, head and neck, liver or kidney cancer. The gene calls are TRBV6-5 and TRBJ1-3; tentative D call: TRBD1 (5 bases). CDR3 nucleotides: TGTGCCAGCAGCCCCCAGGGAGGAAACACCATATATTTT. Its translation: CASSPQGGNTIYF.